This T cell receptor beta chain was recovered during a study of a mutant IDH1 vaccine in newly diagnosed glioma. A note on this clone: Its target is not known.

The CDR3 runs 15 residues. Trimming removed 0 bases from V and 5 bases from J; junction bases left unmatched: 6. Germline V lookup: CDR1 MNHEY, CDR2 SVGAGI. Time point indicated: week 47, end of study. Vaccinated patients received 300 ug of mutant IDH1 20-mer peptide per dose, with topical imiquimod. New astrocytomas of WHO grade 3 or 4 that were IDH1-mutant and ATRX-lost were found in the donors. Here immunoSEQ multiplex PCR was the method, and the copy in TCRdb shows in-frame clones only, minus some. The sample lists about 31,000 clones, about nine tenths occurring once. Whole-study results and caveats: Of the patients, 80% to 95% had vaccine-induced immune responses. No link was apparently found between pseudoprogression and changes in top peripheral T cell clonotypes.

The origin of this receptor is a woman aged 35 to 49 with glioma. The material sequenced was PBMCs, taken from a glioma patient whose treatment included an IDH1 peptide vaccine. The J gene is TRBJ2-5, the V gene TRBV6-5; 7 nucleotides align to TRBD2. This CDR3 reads CASSYSLAVLETQYF. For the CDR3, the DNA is TGTGCCAGCAGTTACTCTCTAGCGGTACTGGAGACCCAGTACTTC.